A single sample is the source of the 32 T cell receptor beta chains below, sequenced in a study of cytomegalovirus exposure and HLA in healthy donors. Both 60 Vbeta primers and 13 Jbeta primers went into the PCR. Repertoires were generated with immunoSEQ multiplex PCR, while TCRdb's copy carries only in-frame clones and drops some. Among about 54,000 clones listed, around 82% were seen once. Sequencing was done on a sample of PBMCs. The receptors were sampled from a woman between 18 and 29 years old in good health and CMV-seronegative.

CDR3 nucleotide sequence: TGCGCCAGCAGCTTCGCGTTAAGGAACACTGAAGCTTTCTTT. This sequence encodes CASSFALRNTEAFF. V gene TRBV5-1 combines with J gene TRBJ1-1; D is ambiguous. CDR1 and CDR2 (germline): SGHRS, YFSETQ. V was pared by 2 bases and J by 1 base, with 9 bases between. The CDR3 length is 14 residues.

The chain has TRBV27 and TRBJ2-5, with D possibly TRBD1 on 5 matching bases. Germline CDR1 MNHEY, CDR2 SMNVEV (reference sequence). The CDR3 consists of 11 residues. Trimming pared 3 bases from V and 11 bases from J, leaving 10 bases between. This CDR3 reads CASSFLGVQYF. For the CDR3, the DNA is TGTGCCAGCAGTTTCCTAGGGGTGCAGTACTTC.

This clone showed up just a few times. The chain carries TRBV19 and TRBJ2-7, with 9 positions matching TRBD2. The V and J ends lost 6 bases and 6 bases, in that order; junction bases with no gene match: 12. The CDR3 is 15 amino acids. Per germline, CDR1 LNHDA and CDR2 SQIVND (reference sequence). This CDR3 reads CASSQTSGALSEQYF. CDR3 in DNA: TGTGCCAGTAGCCAGACTAGCGGCGCCCTCAGCGAGCAGTACTTC. Full variable domain (outside the CDR3, taken from reference TRBV19 and TRBJ2-7): DGGITQSPKYLFRKEGQNVTLSCEQNLNHDAMYWYRQDPGQGLRLIYYSQIVNDFQKGDIAEGYSVSREKKESFPLTVTSAQKNPTAFYLCASSQTSGALSEQYFGPGTRLTVT.

The chain is built from TRBV28 and TRBJ2-1, with 16 bases fitting TRBD2. The CDR3 is made up of 20 amino acids. V dropped 6 bases and J dropped 1; count of bases not matched to a gene: 12. CDR1 and CDR2 from the germline V gene are MDHEN and SYDVKM. In nucleotides, the CDR3 is TGTGCCAGCAGCTCCGGGACTAGCGGGAGGGGCATGCGTTCCTACAATGAGCAGTTCTTC. It codes for CASSSGTSGRGMRSYNEQFF.

V and J are TRBV18 and TRBJ2-7, with D uncertain. The CDR3 has 12 residues. V was shortened by 3 bases and J by 6 bases, with 9 bases between the two germline ends. Germline V gene sequence: CDR1 KGHSH, CDR2 LQKENI. The CDR3 sequence is CASSPGGPEQYF. DNA for the CDR3: TGTGCCAGCTCACCCGGTGGTCCCGAGCAGTACTTC.

The rearrangement uses TRBV27 and TRBJ1-1; 7 nucleotides line up with TRBD1. The length of the CDR3 is 12 residues. After removal of 4 bases from V and 4 bases from J, the junction contained 0 bases not matched to a gene. Germline V CDR1 and CDR2: MNHEY, SMNVEV (reference sequence). The CDR3 sequence: CASSSGGTEAFF. DNA for the CDR3: TGTGCCAGCAGTTCAGGGGGCACTGAAGCTTTCTTT.

The V and J genes are TRBV9 and TRBJ2-1; maybe TRBD2 (6 bases). V was pared by 1 base and J by 5 bases, with 16 bases between. Germline V gene sequence: CDR1 SGDLS, CDR2 YYNGEE. The CDR3 consists of 16 residues. CDR3 DNA sequence: TGTGCCAGCAGCGTACATCGTCTAGCGAGACACAATGAGCAGTTCTTC. Translation gives CASSVHRLARHNEQFF.

The J gene is TRBJ2-5, the V gene TRBV10-3; TRBD2 might be the D (5 bases). The CDR3 spans 18 residues. V lost 8 bases to trimming and J lost 5 bases, with 30 bases between them. Germline CDR1 is ENHRY and CDR2 is SYGVKD. The CDR3 coding sequence is TGTGCCATCGCCCCCGGCACCGCGCTAGCCCAAATCGGGGAGACCCAGTACTTC. This encodes CAIAPGTALAQIGETQYF.

In this sample, this clone turned up once. This chain connects TRBV29-1 to TRBJ2-1; 10 positions match TRBD2. Germline V lookup: CDR1 SQVTM, CDR2 ANQGSEA. The CDR3 consists of 16 residues. V dropped 8 bases and J dropped 7; count of bases not matched to a gene: 17. CDR3 bases: TGCAGCCCCGAAGGACCCAGCGGGAGGGCCCAAAATGAGCAGTTCTTC. Its translation is CSPEGPSGRAQNEQFF.

This chain uses TRBV30 with TRBJ1-4; D gene unclear. Between the trimmed V and J ends, which lost 0 bases and 0 bases, there was a span of 11 bases. The CDR3 spans 16 residues. Germline CDR1 GTSNPN, CDR2 SVGIG (reference sequence). In nucleotides, the CDR3 is TGTGCCTGGAGTGTCGGGATCACCGCAACTAATGAAAAACTGTTTTTT. It is translated as CAWSVGITATNEKLFF.

This chain connects TRBV30 to TRBJ2-7, with D maybe TRBD1 (6 bases). Germline V gene data show CDR1 as GTSNPN and CDR2 as SVGIG (reference sequence). Between the trimmed V and J ends, which lost 7 bases and 7 bases, there was a span of 20 bases. The CDR3 runs 13 residues. Here the CDR3 reads CAYGIGGRGEQYF. CDR3 nucleotide sequence: TGTGCCTACGGGATAGGTGGCAGGGGAGAGCAGTACTTC.

V usage is TRBV6-1 and J usage is TRBJ2-1; 7 bases line up with TRBD2. The CDR3 has 13 amino acids. The germline CDR1 and CDR2 sequences are MNHNS and SASEGT. V dropped 8 bases and J dropped 9; count of bases not matched to a gene: 10. CDR3 sequence reads: CASLGLGGGEQFF. The CDR3 DNA is TGTGCCAGCCTAGGGCTAGGCGGGGGTGAGCAGTTCTTC.

The V gene is TRBV7-9, the J gene TRBJ1-6; D is perhaps TRBD1 (6 bases). This CDR3 spans 15 amino acids. Between the trimmed V and J ends, which lost 2 bases and 5 bases, there was a span of 10 bases. Germline V gene lookup returns CDR1 SEHNR and CDR2 FQNEAQ (reference sequence). CDR3 in DNA: TGTGCCAGCAGCTTAAGGACAGTCAATAATTCACCCCTCCACTTT. It specifies CASSLRTVNNSPLHF. Based on the CDR3 plus reference TRBV7-9 and TRBJ1-6, the full variable domain is DTGVSQNPRHKITKRGQNVTFRCDPISEHNRLYWYRQTLGQGPEFLTYFQNEAQLEKSRLLSDRFSAERPKGSFSTLEIQRTEQGDSAMYLCASSLRTVNNSPLHFGNGTRLTVT.

The chain combines TRBV2 with TRBJ1-6, with TRBD1 matching 10 bases. Germline CDR1 reads SNHLY; CDR2 reads FYNNEI. Unmatched junction bases numbered 7, after V lost 4 bases and J lost 10 bases. CDR3 length equals 15 residues. The CDR3 sequence is CASSAAWTGGSPLHF. The CDR3, as DNA: TGTGCCAGCAGTGCAGCTTGGACAGGGGGATCACCCCTCCACTTT.

The V call is TRBV7-6, the J call TRBJ2-1; the D gene is possibly TRBD2 (6 bases). Looked up from germline, CDR1 is SGHVS and CDR2 is FNYEAQ. Trimming removed 3 bases from V and 6 bases from J, with 12 bases in between. This CDR3 is built from 14 residues. CDR3 coding DNA: TGTGCCAGCAGCTTTGGGGCGGGGATCAATGAGCAGTTCTTC. This sequence encodes CASSFGAGINEQFF. Using reference TRBV7-6 and TRBJ2-1 for the parts outside the CDR3, the full variable domain is GAGVSQSPRYKVTKRGQDVALRCDPISGHVSLYWYRQALGQGPEFLTYFNYEAQQDKSGLPNDRFSAERPEGSISTLTIQRTEQRDSAMYRCASSFGAGINEQFFGPGTRLTVL.

This clone appeared a few times. The identical CDR3 is also encoded by other nucleotide sequences in the sample. The rearrangement uses TRBV11-2 and TRBJ2-3, with D perhaps TRBD1 (5 bases). The CDR3 contains 15 residues. Germline CDR1 is SGHAT and CDR2 is FQNNGV. Trimming shortened V by 3 bases and J by 0 bases, and 10 bases separated the two germline ends. CDR3 nucleotide sequence: TGTGCCAGCAGCTTCTCAGGGTCTAGCACAGATACGCAGTATTTT. Residues: CASSFSGSSTDTQYF. Based on the CDR3 plus reference TRBV11-2 and TRBJ2-3, the full variable domain is EAGVAQSPRYKIIEKRQSVAFWCNPISGHATLYWYQQILGQGPKLLIQFQNNGVVDDSQLPKDRFSAERLKGVDSTLKIQPAKLEDSAVYLCASSFSGSSTDTQYFGPGTRLTVL.

A note on this clone: The same CDR3 also results from other DNA sequences found in this sample. This chain uses TRBV5-1 with TRBJ2-5; 7 positions agree with TRBD1. The CDR3 covers 14 residues. Germline V CDR1 and CDR2: SGHRS, YFSETQ. V dropped 0 bases and J dropped 2; count of bases not matched to a gene: 1. CDR3 in DNA: TGCGCCAGCAGCTTGGCAGGGGGACAAGAGACCCAGTACTTC. Protein: CASSLAGGQETQYF.

This rearrangement joins TRBV5-1 to TRBJ2-5; 9 bases fit TRBD2. The CDR3 consists of 15 residues. V lost 0 bases to trimming and J lost 5 bases; unmatched junction nucleotides: 5. Germline lookup yields CDR1 SGHRS and CDR2 YFSETQ. DNA of the CDR3: TGCGCCAGCAGCTTGGGGGCGGCGGGAGGGGAGACCCAGTACTTC. Amino acids: CASSLGAAGGETQYF.

The CDR3: CASSAERWVYEQYF. CDR3 nucleotide sequence: TGTGCCAGCAGTGCCGAGCGTTGGGTCTACGAGCAGTACTTC. This chain links TRBV6-1 with TRBJ2-7, with D unclear. The CDR3 spans 14 residues. The V and J ends lost 4 bases and 3 bases respectively, with 13 bases between them. CDR1 MNHNS and CDR2 SASEGT come from the germline V gene.

The chain carries TRBV4-1 and TRBJ2-7, with 9 bases identical to TRBD1. This CDR3 has 15 amino acids. Trimming at V came to 4 bases and at J to 2 bases, leaving 6 bases not matched to a gene. Germline V CDR1 and CDR2: MGHRA, YSYEKL. The chain's CDR3 is CASSPGTGSAYEQYF. CDR3 bases: TGCGCCAGCAGCCCCGGGACAGGGAGTGCCTACGAGCAGTACTTC.

This chain joins TRBV27 and TRBJ2-2; the D gene is possibly TRBD1 (6 bases). Trimming removed 3 bases at V and 4 bases at J, with 12 bases between. The CDR3 is 15 amino acids. Germline lookup yields CDR1 MNHEY and CDR2 SMNVEV (reference sequence). CDR3 loop: CASSLAGVGTGELFF. Here the CDR3 DNA reads TGTGCCAGCAGTTTGGCAGGGGTGGGCACCGGGGAGCTGTTTTTT.

The V call is TRBV29-1, the J call TRBJ2-1; the D is unclear. V gave up 6 bases and J gave up 0 bases, with 12 bases separating them. Germline assignment: CDR1 SQVTM and CDR2 ANQGSEA. This CDR3 is built from 14 residues. The DNA of the CDR3 is TGCAGCGTCGATGCTCCGAGCTCCTACAATGAGCAGTTCTTC. Translated, it gives CSVDAPSSYNEQFF.

This clone is a singleton in its sample. This CDR3 is CASSPPGTVASPLHF. The CDR3 DNA reads TGCGCCAGCAGCCCACCCGGGACAGTTGCTTCACCCCTCCACTTT. V usage is TRBV4-1 and J usage is TRBJ1-6; 7 bases align to TRBD1. This CDR3 has 15 residues. Germline CDR1 is MGHRA and CDR2 is YSYEKL. V gave up 4 bases and J gave up 9 bases; unmatched junction bases: 9.

V is TRBV6-5 and J is TRBJ2-7; a weak D match, TRBD2 (6 bases). The CDR3 totals 14 residues. Germline V gene sequence: CDR1 MNHEY, CDR2 SVGAGI. Trimming removed 6 bases at V and 4 bases at J, with 16 bases between. The CDR3, as DNA: TGTGCCAGCAGCCCGCGGGGTTACTCATACGAGCAGTACTTC. This translates into CASSPRGYSYEQYF.

The rearrangement joins TRBV2 to TRBJ1-4; D ambiguous. Germline lookup yields CDR1 SNHLY and CDR2 FYNNEI. The CDR3 runs 14 residues. Trimming left V 3 bases short and J 6 bases short, with 11 bases between. CDR3 sequence reads: CASSDKYTDEKLFF. Written as DNA, the CDR3 is TGTGCCAGCAGTGATAAATACACAGATGAAAAACTGTTTTTT.

A single count supports this clone. The gene calls are TRBV4-1 and TRBJ1-4, with D possibly TRBD1 on 5 matching bases. This CDR3 is 16 amino acids long. The germline V gene encodes CDR1 MGHRA and CDR2 YSYEKL. V shed 1 base and J shed 3 bases, with 12 bases lying between them. CDR3 nucleotide sequence: TGCGCCAGCAGCCAAGCCCCCCAGGGCGCTAATGAAAAACTGTTTTTT. This translates into CASSQAPQGANEKLFF.

The chain joins TRBV30 to TRBJ2-5, with D perhaps TRBD1 (5 bases). Per germline, CDR1 GTSNPN and CDR2 SVGIG (reference sequence). CDR3 length: 13 amino acids. The V end was cut by 2 bases, the J end by 7 bases, with 14 bases between. The CDR3 reads CAWSLMSQGTQYF. CDR3 sequence (DNA): TGTGCCTGGAGTCTAATGTCCCAGGGGACCCAGTACTTC.

The chain couples TRBV9 to TRBJ2-2; 10 bases fit TRBD1. The CDR3 has 20 amino acids. Germline loops: CDR1 SGDLS, CDR2 YYNGEE. The trim removed 4 bases at V and 3 bases at J, leaving 18 bases unmatched. In DNA form, the CDR3 reads TGTGCCAGCAGCTCTACCGGGACAGGGGCCTTTGGGGGAGACACCGGGGAGCTGTTTTTT. Protein sequence: CASSSTGTGAFGGDTGELFF.

The genes are TRBV18 and TRBJ2-1, with 12 bases identical to TRBD1. The germline V gene encodes CDR1 KGHSH and CDR2 LQKENI. J lost 12 bases, V lost 2 bases, and 11 bases had no gene match. The CDR3 totals 16 residues. The CDR3 DNA sequence: TGTGCCAGCTCACCATCCGGGACAGGGGGCGCGTTCGGGCAGTTCTTC. It encodes CASSPSGTGGAFGQFF.

V is TRBV19 and J is TRBJ2-7, with 8 nucleotides matching TRBD2. The CDR3 has 16 residues. Losses at the gene ends were 5 bases for V and 3 bases for J; bases not matched to a gene: 12. The germline V gene encodes CDR1 LNHDA and CDR2 SQIVND (reference sequence). The CDR3 sequence: CASSPPGTRLFYEQYF. Written as DNA, the CDR3 is TGTGCCAGTAGTCCACCCGGGACTAGGCTTTTCTACGAGCAGTACTTC.

This chain uses TRBV11-1 with TRBJ2-1; 8 nucleotides match TRBD2. Germline V gene data show CDR1 as SGHAT and CDR2 as FQDESV (reference sequence). The CDR3 has 15 amino acids. V lost 5 bases to trimming and J lost 2 bases; unmatched junction nucleotides: 5. The CDR3 bases are TGTGCCAGCAGCCCCAGCGGGGGAACCTACAATGAGCAGTTCTTC. Translating gives CASSPSGGTYNEQFF. The whole variable domain, remainder taken from reference TRBV11-1 and TRBJ2-1, is EAEVAQSPRYKITEKSQAVAFWCDPISGHATLYWYRQILGQGPELLVQFQDESVVDDSQLPKDRFSAERLKGVDSTLKIQPAELGDSAMYLCASSPSGGTYNEQFFGPGTRLTVL.

In its sample, this clone was seen a few times. This sequence joins TRBV4-1 and TRBJ1-4; D is unresolved. The CDR3 sequence is 15 residues long. The V end lost 3 bases, the J end lost 7 bases, and 15 bases lay between the germline ends. Germline V gene data show CDR1 as MGHRA and CDR2 as YSYEKL. DNA of the CDR3: TGCGCCAGCAGCCAGGATCGACATGAGGGTGAAAAACTGTTTTTT. It translates to CASSQDRHEGEKLFF.